The 23 T cell receptor beta chains listed next were all sequenced from one sample in a study of blood T cells in healthy people across ages. Then a second PCR, running about 7 to 11 cycles, was carried out with a sample-barcoded 5' primer and a J-beta primer mix. MiXCR was run by TCRdb on the 5' RACE reads, yielding one entry per CDR3 protein. The data contain around 800,000 distinct CDR3 sequences, around 42% of them singletons. Specimen: blood. The receptor set was obtained from a man aged 55-75 years in good health.

This clonotype appeared many times. CDR3 region: CASSRDSPARPPSGANVLTF. In nucleotides, the CDR3 is TGCGCCAGCAGCCGGGATTCTCCGGCTCGCCCCCCCTCTGGGGCCAACGTCCTGACTTTC. The rearrangement uses TRBV4-3 and TRBJ2-6, with D unresolved. Germline CDR1 LGHNA, CDR2 YSLEER. CDR3 length equals 20 residues. Trimming removed 4 bases from V and 0 bases from J, with 22 bases in between.

CDR3 protein: CASSPAGVKDTQYF. CDR3 sequence (DNA): TGTGCCAGCAGCCCGGCAGGGGTTAAAGATACGCAGTATTTT. The chain is built from TRBV7-3 and TRBJ2-3; possible D gene TRBD1, 6 bases. The V and J ends lost 5 bases and 5 bases respectively, with 14 bases between them. This CDR3 has 14 residues. Germline CDR1 SGHTA, CDR2 FQGTGA.

The chain is built from TRBV5-6 and TRBJ2-2; perhaps TRBD2 as D (6 bases). The CDR3 totals 16 residues. Germline CDR1 is SGHDT and CDR2 is YYEEEE. Trimming removed 0 bases from V and 2 bases from J, with 11 bases in between. The CDR3 bases are TGTGCCAGCAGCTTGGGAGGGACTTTCAACACCGGGGAGCTGTTTTTT. Its protein product is CASSLGGTFNTGELFF.

The rearrangement joins TRBV7-8 to TRBJ2-1, with D tentatively TRBD1 (8 bases). The germline V gene encodes CDR1 SGHVS and CDR2 FQNEAQ. The CDR3 runs to 15 residues. V lost 4 bases, J lost 6 bases, and 16 bases lay in between. As DNA, the CDR3 is TGTGCCAGCAGCTCCAGGAACAGGGGGGGCAATGAGCAGTTCTTC. Its protein is CASSSRNRGGNEQFF.

The V gene is TRBV29-1, the J gene TRBJ2-1; TRBD2 is a possible D gene (5 bases). V shed 2 bases and J shed 8 bases, with 19 bases lying between them. CDR1 SQVTM and CDR2 ANQGSEA come from the germline V gene. There are 15 residues in the CDR3. The CDR3 loop reads CSVEKRLSRRHEQFF. Here the CDR3 DNA reads TGCAGCGTTGAAAAGCGGCTGTCCCGGCGCCATGAGCAGTTCTTC.

This chain links TRBV18 with TRBJ2-3, with 10 bases fitting TRBD1. This CDR3 comprises 16 residues. Germline loops: CDR1 KGHSH, CDR2 LQKENI. The V segment lost 1 base and the J segment 6 bases; nucleotides outside the gene matches: 7. The CDR3 spells CASSPRGQGVADTQYF. The CDR3 DNA reads as TGTGCCAGCTCACCACGAGGACAGGGGGTTGCGGATACGCAGTATTTT.

J is TRBJ1-2 and V is TRBV28; maybe TRBD1 (5 bases). CDR3 length: 14 amino acids. Between the trimmed V and J ends, which lost 6 bases and 6 bases, there was a span of 17 bases. The germline V gene encodes CDR1 MDHEN and CDR2 SYDVKM. The CDR3 coding sequence is TGTGCCAGCAGCTCCACGGGACGGGGAGATGGCTACACCTTC. Residues: CASSSTGRGDGYTF.

This clonotype has more than one count but fewer than ten. This sequence joins TRBV29-1 and TRBJ2-4; D remains unclear. The CDR3 is made up of 12 amino acids. Germline loops: CDR1 SQVTM, CDR2 ANQGSEA. With 6 bases removed from V and 8 bases from J, the gap between germline ends came to 14 bases. For the CDR3, the DNA is TGCAGCGTCCTTGACCCCGGGCACATTCAGTACTTC. Protein: CSVLDPGHIQYF.

The chain joins TRBV6-1 to TRBJ2-5, with TRBD2 matching 15 bases. The CDR3 runs 18 residues. The germline CDR1 and CDR2 sequences are MNHNS and SASEGT. Losses at the gene ends were 7 bases for V and 5 bases for J; bases not matched to a gene: 14. The CDR3 protein is CASTMDRTSGGAWETQYF. The CDR3 nucleotides read TGTGCCAGCACCATGGACCGGACTAGCGGGGGGGCCTGGGAGACCCAGTACTTC.

In this sample, this clonotype turned up many times. This chain links TRBV20-1 with TRBJ2-7, with TRBD2 as a possible D gene (5 bases). Trimming pared 7 bases from V and 3 bases from J, leaving 10 bases between. Per germline, CDR1 DFQATT and CDR2 SNEGSKA (reference sequence). There are 11 residues in the CDR3. In DNA, the CDR3 is TGCAGTGGGCTACGGGGCTACGAGCAGTACTTC. It codes for CSGLRGYEQYF.

The chain recombines TRBV20-1 with TRBJ2-7; possible D gene TRBD2, 6 bases. V was shortened by 8 bases and J by 2 bases, with 22 bases between the two germline ends. Germline CDR1 is DFQATT and CDR2 is SNEGSKA (reference sequence). This CDR3 is 15 amino acids long. CDR3 nucleotides: TGCAGTTTCCTGAGAGGAACGGGGGTAACCTACGAGCAGTACTTC. Translation: CSFLRGTGVTYEQYF.

This clonotype was counted a few times. This rearrangement joins TRBV4-1 to TRBJ1-5; 9 positions agree with TRBD1. V lost 3 bases to trimming and J lost 6 bases; unmatched junction nucleotides: 6. Germline CDR1 is MGHRA and CDR2 is YSYEKL. This CDR3 has 15 amino acids. In DNA, the CDR3 is TGCGCCAGCAGCCACGGGGACAGGGAGTTTCAGCCCCAGCATTTT. Protein sequence: CASSHGDREFQPQHF.

This sequence joins TRBV5-1 and TRBJ2-3; TRBD1 agrees at 9 bases. The CDR3 consists of 14 residues. The germline gives CDR1 SGHRS, CDR2 YFSETQ. Trimming cost V 4 bases and J 6 bases; bases outside gene matches: 6. The DNA for the CDR3 is TGCGCCAGCAGCAAGGGACAGGGTGAGGATACGCAGTATTTT. Amino acids: CASSKGQGEDTQYF. The complete variable domain, with remaining parts taken from reference TRBV5-1 and TRBJ2-3, reads KAGVTQTPRYLIKTRGQQVTLSCSPISGHRSVSWYQQTPGQGLQFLFEYFSETQRNKGNFPGRFSGRQFSNSRSEMNVSTLELGDSALYLCASSKGQGEDTQYFGPGTRLTVL.

This chain connects TRBV6-5 to TRBJ2-1; 8 bases are shared with TRBD1. The CDR3 has 15 amino acids. Germline V gives CDR1 MNHEY, CDR2 SVGAGI. The V segment lost 1 base and the J segment 5 bases; nucleotides outside the gene matches: 4. Here the CDR3 reads CASSYYRGNHNEQFF. In nucleotides, the CDR3 is TGTGCCAGCAGTTACTACAGGGGGAACCACAATGAGCAGTTCTTC.

Comments on this clonotype: The junction and the germline gene differ at one end; a read error may be behind it. This chain joins TRBV28 and TRBJ2-7, with 7 bases identical to TRBD1. CDR3 length equals 15 residues. Germline V gene lookup returns CDR1 MDHEN and CDR2 SYDVKM. The CDR3 reads CVSSLPLTGYYEQYF. The CDR3 DNA is TGTGTCAGCAGTTTACCATTGACAGGGTATTACGAGCAGTACTTC. Full variable domain (rest looked up from reference TRBV28 and TRBJ2-7): DVKVTQSSRYLVKRTGEKVFLECVQDMDHENMFWYRQDPGLGLRLIYFSYDVKMKEKGDIPEGYSVSREKKERFSLILESASTNQTSMYLCVSSLPLTGYYEQYFGPGTRLTVT.

This clonotype was picked up a small number of times. CDR3 in DNA: TGTGCCAGCAGTTTCGCGGTATACGAGCAGTACTTC. Amino acids: CASSFAVYEQYF. V is TRBV28 and J is TRBJ2-7; D uncertain. V dropped 3 bases and J dropped 4 bases, with 7 bases sitting between them. Germline CDR1 MDHEN, CDR2 SYDVKM. The CDR3 contains 12 residues.

Only a few counts were recorded for this clonotype. V usage is TRBV3-1 and J usage is TRBJ2-5, with 10 bases identical to TRBD2. CDR1 and CDR2 from the germline V gene are LGHDT and YNNKEL (reference sequence). Losses at the gene ends were 0 bases for V and 5 bases for J; bases not matched to a gene: 9. The CDR3 has 17 amino acids. CDR3 residues: CASSQDYRTSGVETQYF. CDR3 bases: TGTGCCAGCAGCCAAGATTACCGGACTAGCGGCGTGGAGACCCAGTACTTC.

The chain employs TRBV7-8 and TRBJ2-5; maybe TRBD1 (5 bases). Germline assignment: CDR1 SGHVS and CDR2 FQNEAQ. The V gene lost 1 base and the J gene lost 11 bases, with 17 bases spanning the gap. This CDR3 contains 14 residues. The CDR3 here is CASSLEAGLFEQYF. CDR3 nucleotides: TGTGCCAGCAGCTTAGAGGCAGGGTTGTTTGAGCAGTACTTC.

This clonotype was observed at least ten times. V and J are TRBV12-3 or TRBV12-4 and TRBJ1-5, with D possibly being TRBD1 (5 bases). This CDR3 is 15 amino acids long. The V end was cut by 4 bases, the J end by 2 bases, with 12 bases between. The CDR3 reads CASSYRDFGNQPQHF. In DNA form, the CDR3 reads TGTGCCAGCAGTTACCGGGACTTCGGCAATCAGCCCCAGCATTTT.

This sequence joins TRBV6-4 and TRBJ2-3, with TRBD1 identical over 7 bases. Germline values: CDR1 MRHNA, CDR2 SNTAGT. J was trimmed by 0 bases and V by 0 bases; bases with no gene match: 3. The CDR3 covers 16 residues. This CDR3 is CASSDSAGGSTDTQYF. DNA for the CDR3: TGTGCCAGCAGTGACTCCGCAGGGGGTAGCACAGATACGCAGTATTTT.

The V and J genes are TRBV4-3 and TRBJ2-7; D is uncertain. V lost 0 bases to trimming and J lost 0 bases, with 9 bases between them. Germline V gene sequence: CDR1 LGHNA, CDR2 YSLEER. This CDR3 contains 15 residues. Here the CDR3 DNA reads TGCGCCAGCAGCCAAGACCGAGTGGGCTCCTACGAGCAGTACTTC. It is translated as CASSQDRVGSYEQYF.

Only a few counts were recorded for this clonotype. The chain links TRBV27 to TRBJ2-3; D is undetermined. Trimming left V 3 bases short and J 0 bases short, with 7 bases between. The CDR3 runs to 14 residues. The germline V gene encodes CDR1 MNHEY and CDR2 SMNVEV (reference sequence). The CDR3 is CASSFDGSTDTQYF. Written as DNA, the CDR3 is TGTGCCAGCAGTTTTGACGGGAGCACAGATACGCAGTATTTT.

V is TRBV29-1 and J is TRBJ1-2; 8 positions match TRBD1. Trimming at V came to 6 bases and at J to 4 bases, leaving 7 bases not matched to a gene. CDR1 is SQVTM and CDR2 is ANQGSEA in the germline V gene. The CDR3 has 13 residues. The CDR3 protein is CSVADREAYGYTF. The CDR3 DNA reads as TGCAGCGTGGCGGACAGGGAAGCCTATGGCTACACCTTC.